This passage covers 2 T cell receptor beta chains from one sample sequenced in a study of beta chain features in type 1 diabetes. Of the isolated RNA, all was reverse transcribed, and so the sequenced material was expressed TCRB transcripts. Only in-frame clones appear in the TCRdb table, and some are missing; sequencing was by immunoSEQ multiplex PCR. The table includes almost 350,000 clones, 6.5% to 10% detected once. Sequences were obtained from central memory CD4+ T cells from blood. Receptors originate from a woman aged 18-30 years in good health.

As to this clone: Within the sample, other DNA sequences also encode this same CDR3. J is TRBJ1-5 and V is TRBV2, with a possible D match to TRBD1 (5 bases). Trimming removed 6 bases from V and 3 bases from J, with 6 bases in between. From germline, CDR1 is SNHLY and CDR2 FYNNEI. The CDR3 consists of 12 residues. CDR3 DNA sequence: TGTGCCAGCAGAGGGGACAATCAGCCCCAGCATTTT. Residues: CASRGDNQPQHF.

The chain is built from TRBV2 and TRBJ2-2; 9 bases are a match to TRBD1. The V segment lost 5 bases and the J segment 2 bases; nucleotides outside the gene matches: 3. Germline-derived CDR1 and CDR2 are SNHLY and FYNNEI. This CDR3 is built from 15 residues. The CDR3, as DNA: TGTGCCAGCAGTCAGGACAGGGGTAACACCGGGGAGCTGTTTTTT. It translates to CASSQDRGNTGELFF.